This T cell receptor (beta chain) was sequenced for a study of tumor and adjacent non-tumor tissue in lung cancer. Study details: The cohort had roughly 11 adenocarcinoma, a couple of squamous cell and 1 small cell patients. Patients were aged roughly 30 to 76, 9 to 10 men and about five women, stage I to III.

A modified ARM-PCR protocol with three rounds of nested PCR amplified TCRbeta. TCRdb re-derived calls from the multiplex PCR reads in MiXCR, one entry per CDR3 protein. The data show about 200,000 distinct CDR3 sequences, 60% to 75% seen once. This sample's RNA came from whole unsorted tissue. The CDR3 runs 12 residues. Germline values: CDR1 SGHRS, CDR2 YFSETQ. The chain combines TRBV5-1 with TRBJ2-7, with a tentative D call TRBD2 (5 bases). The receptor comes from a man between 60 and 75 years old with non-small cell lung cancer. Specimen: lung tumor tissue. The CDR3, as DNA: TGCATCAGCAGTCCGAACGGGAATGAGCAGTACTTC. Amino acid sequence: CISSPNGNEQYF.